This TCR beta chain is drawn from a study of regulatory T cells in long-lasting Graves disease (dated by TCRdb to about 2021). In terms of the full investigation: Persistent Graves' disease was defined as persistently positive TSH receptor autoantibodies together with antithyroid drug treatment for over 5 years. This study used TCR sequencing and RNA sequencing of peripheral blood to compare persistent Graves' disease patients against newly diagnosed Graves' disease patients. The study was registered as a clinical trial and conducted in China. A total of around 35 samples underwent TCR sequencing, from roughly 13 patients with persistent Graves' disease and 20 patients with newly diagnosed Graves' disease. On average, persistent Graves' disease patients in the clinical cohort had been on antithyroid drugs for about 10 years. What the authors observed across the whole study: More public clonotypes were shared among persistent patients (roughly 2,900) than among newly diagnosed patients (966). The small sample size was acknowledged by the authors as a limitation that may reduce accuracy. Because the primary lesion, thyroid tissue, could not be accessed, the study looked at peripheral blood alone. Persistent Graves' disease patients showed lower TCR Shannon entropy and fewer highly expanded clones than newly diagnosed patients, suggesting clonal expansion. Sequencing and analysis were limited to the TCR beta chain.

Interpreted using the paper, the time point label stands for: persistent/refractory GD, antithyroid drugs over 5 years with positive TRAb. For both TCR sequencing and RNA sequencing, RNA was extracted from PBMCs in TRIzol. The diagnosis of Graves' disease followed American Thyroid Association guidelines. Patients were recruited from an endocrinology department in Xi'an, China. From each patient, about 8.9 milliliters of peripheral blood was collected into an EDTA anticoagulant tube. PBMCs were isolated by Ficoll Paque Plus density gradient separation without further T cell sorting. An Agilent 2100 Bioanalyzer and agarose gel were used to check RNA quality, and a NanoDrop 2000 was used to measure RNA concentration. Libraries came from multiplex PCR. The run used an Illumina HiSeq 4000. To build TCR beta libraries, CDR3 regions were amplified by Arm-PCR using iRepertoire HTBI primers. Gel purification was performed on PCR products prior to sequencing. Regarding the original processing steps: Across samples, around 58 TRBV and 13 to 15 TRBJ segments were identified and used for gene usage analysis of CDR3 amino acid clonotypes. Filtered high-quality paired reads were merged into contigs using COPE and FqMerger. BLAST was used to align contigs to IMGT TRBV, TRBD and TRBJ reference genes, with CDR3 defined following IMGT. Clonotypes above 0.1% frequency were classified as highly expanded clones. Repertoire diversity was measured by Shannon entropy, and V-J evenness by the Gini coefficient. A clonotype found in more than one individual was treated as public. TCRdb took the public reads, trimmed them with fastp at Q25, ran MiXCR for clone calling and kept in-frame beta chains. Rows matching on CDR3 protein sequence are summarized as one entry with the most common DNA and genes. The V and J calls were determined by TCRdb, not by the authors. This sample is represented by approximately 470,000 distinct CDR3 sequences; less than 25% of them were singletons. Over 7.5% of the sample is held by the ten biggest clonotypes.

In its sample, this clonotype was seen many times. Its antigen is currently not known. The record has no base qualities; no much larger clone is one base away. This sample comprised peripheral blood mononuclear cells (PBMCs), obtained when the disease was refractory, from a patient treated with antithyroid drugs. The TCR was taken from a female donor with Graves disease.

The bases are TGTGCCAGCAGTGTCAATGGGCTAGCGCCCTGGGCAGAGACCCAGTACTTC. Translation gives CASSVNGLAPWAETQYF. Recombination connected TRBV28 to TRBJ2-5, and the D gene may be TRBD2, 6 bases matching. V and J lose 5 bases and 4 bases, and a span of 23 bases separates them. Taken from the germline V gene, the CDR1 and CDR2 loops are MDHEN and SYDVKM. The CDR3 numbers 17 residues from cysteine through phenylalanine. The only DNA kept is the CDR3, 51 bases in frame from the first base.